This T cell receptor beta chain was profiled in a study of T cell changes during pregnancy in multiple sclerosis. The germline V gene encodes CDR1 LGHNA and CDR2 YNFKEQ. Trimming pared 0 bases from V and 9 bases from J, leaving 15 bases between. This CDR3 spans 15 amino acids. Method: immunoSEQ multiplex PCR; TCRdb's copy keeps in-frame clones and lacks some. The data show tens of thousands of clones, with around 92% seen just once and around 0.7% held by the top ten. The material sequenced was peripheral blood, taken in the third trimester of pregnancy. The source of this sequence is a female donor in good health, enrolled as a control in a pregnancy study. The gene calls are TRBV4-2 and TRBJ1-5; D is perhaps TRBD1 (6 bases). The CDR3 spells CASSQERGGGRPQHF. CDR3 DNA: TGTGCCAGCAGCCAAGAGCGAGGGGGAGGGCGGCCCCAGCATTTT.